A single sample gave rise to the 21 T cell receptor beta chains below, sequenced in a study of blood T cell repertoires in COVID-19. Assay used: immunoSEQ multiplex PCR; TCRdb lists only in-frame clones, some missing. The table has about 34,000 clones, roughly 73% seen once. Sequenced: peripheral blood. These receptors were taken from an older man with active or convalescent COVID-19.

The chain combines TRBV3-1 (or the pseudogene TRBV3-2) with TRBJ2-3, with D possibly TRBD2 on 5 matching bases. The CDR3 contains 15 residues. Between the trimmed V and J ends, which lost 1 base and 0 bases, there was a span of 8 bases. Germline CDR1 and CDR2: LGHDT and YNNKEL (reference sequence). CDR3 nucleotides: TGTGCCAGCAGCCAAGTGGACTCTAGCACAGATACGCAGTATTTT. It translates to CASSQVDSSTDTQYF.

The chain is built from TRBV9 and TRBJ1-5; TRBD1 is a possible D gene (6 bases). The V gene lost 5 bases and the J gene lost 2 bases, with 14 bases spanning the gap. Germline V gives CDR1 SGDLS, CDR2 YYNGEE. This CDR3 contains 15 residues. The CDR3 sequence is CASSIGGIGNQPQHF. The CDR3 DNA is TGTGCCAGCAGTATAGGGGGAATTGGCAATCAGCCCCAGCATTTT.

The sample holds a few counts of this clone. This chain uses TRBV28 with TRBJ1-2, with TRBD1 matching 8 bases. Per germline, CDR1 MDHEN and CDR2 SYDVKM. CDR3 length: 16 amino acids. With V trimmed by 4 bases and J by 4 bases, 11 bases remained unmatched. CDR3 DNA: TGTGCCAGCAGTTCGATGGACAGGGTCTTCGGCTATGGCTACACCTTC. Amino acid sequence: CASSSMDRVFGYGYTF.

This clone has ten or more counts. In DNA form, the CDR3 reads TGTGCCAGCAGCCAGGGACTAGCGGGAGTCTACGAGCAGTACTTC. Translated: CASSQGLAGVYEQYF. This chain links TRBV3-1 (or the pseudogene TRBV3-2) with TRBJ2-7; TRBD2 aligns across 14 bases. J lost 3 bases, V lost 3 bases, and 1 base had no gene match. The CDR3 extends over 15 amino acids. Per germline, CDR1 LGHDT and CDR2 YNNKEL (reference sequence).

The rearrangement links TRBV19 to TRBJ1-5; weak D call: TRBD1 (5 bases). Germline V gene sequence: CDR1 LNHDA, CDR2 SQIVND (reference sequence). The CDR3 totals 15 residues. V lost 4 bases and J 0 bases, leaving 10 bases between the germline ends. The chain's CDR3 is CASSTQTDSNQPQHF. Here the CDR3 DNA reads TGTGCCAGTAGTACTCAGACAGATAGCAATCAGCCCCAGCATTTT.

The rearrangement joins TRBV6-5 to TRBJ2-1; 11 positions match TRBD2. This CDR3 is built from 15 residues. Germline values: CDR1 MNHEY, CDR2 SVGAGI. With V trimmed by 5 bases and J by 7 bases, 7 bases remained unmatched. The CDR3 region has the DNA TGTGCCAGCAGTACACTAGCGGGAGTTGGAAATGAGCAGTTCTTC. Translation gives CASSTLAGVGNEQFF.

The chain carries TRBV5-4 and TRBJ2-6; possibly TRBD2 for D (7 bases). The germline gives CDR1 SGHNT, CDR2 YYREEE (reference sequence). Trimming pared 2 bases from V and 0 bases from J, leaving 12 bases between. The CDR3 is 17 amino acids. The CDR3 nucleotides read TGTGCCAGCAGCTTCGGGGGGCGCAGCTCTGGGGCCAACGTCCTGACTTTC. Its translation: CASSFGGRSSGANVLTF.

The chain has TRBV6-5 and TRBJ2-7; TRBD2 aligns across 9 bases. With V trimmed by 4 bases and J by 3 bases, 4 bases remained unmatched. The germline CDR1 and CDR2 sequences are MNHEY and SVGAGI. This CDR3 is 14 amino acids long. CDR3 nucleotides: TGTGCCAGCAGTTGGGCTAGCGGGGTCTACGAGCAGTACTTC. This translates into CASSWASGVYEQYF.

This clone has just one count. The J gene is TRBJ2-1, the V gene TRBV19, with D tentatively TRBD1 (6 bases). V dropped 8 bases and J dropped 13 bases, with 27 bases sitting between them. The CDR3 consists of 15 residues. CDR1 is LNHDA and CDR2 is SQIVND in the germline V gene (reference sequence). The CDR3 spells CASSQTGTGTLFQFF. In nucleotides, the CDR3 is TGTGCCAGTTCACAAACCGGGACCGGGACATTGTTCCAGTTCTTC.

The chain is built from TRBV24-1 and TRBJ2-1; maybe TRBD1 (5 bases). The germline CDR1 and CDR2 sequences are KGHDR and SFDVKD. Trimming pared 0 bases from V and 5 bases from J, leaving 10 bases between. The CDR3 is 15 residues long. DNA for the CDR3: TGTGCCACCAGTGATTTGTCGCAGGGCCACAATGAGCAGTTCTTC. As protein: CATSDLSQGHNEQFF.

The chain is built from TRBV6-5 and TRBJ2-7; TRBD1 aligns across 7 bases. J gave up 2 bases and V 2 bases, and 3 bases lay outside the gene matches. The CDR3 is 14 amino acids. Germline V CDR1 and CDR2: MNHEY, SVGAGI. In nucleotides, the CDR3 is TGTGCCAGCAGTTACCGGGACAGACCCTACGAGCAGTACTTC. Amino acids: CASSYRDRPYEQYF.

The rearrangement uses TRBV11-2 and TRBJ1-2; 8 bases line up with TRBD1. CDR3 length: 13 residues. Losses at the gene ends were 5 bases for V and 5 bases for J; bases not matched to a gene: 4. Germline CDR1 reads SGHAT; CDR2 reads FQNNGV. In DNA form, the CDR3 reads TGTGCCAGCAGCCCGGGACAGGTTTATGGCTACACCTTC. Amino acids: CASSPGQVYGYTF.

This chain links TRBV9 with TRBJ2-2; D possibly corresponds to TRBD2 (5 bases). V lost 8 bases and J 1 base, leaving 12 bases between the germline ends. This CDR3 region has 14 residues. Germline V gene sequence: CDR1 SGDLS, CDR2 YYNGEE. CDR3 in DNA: TGTGCCAGTGTCGAAGGACTGAACACCGGGGAGCTGTTTTTT. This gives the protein CASVEGLNTGELFF.

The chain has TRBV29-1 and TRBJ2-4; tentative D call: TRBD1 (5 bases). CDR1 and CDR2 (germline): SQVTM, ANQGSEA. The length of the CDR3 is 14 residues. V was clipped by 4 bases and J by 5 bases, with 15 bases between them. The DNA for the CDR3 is TGCAGCGTTGTTCCAGGGATGTTCCAAAACATTCAGTACTTC. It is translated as CSVVPGMFQNIQYF.

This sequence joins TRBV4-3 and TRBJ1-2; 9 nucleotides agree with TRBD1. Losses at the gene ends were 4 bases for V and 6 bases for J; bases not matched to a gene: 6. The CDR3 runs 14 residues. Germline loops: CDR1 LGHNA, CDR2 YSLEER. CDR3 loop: CASSPQTGGNGYTF. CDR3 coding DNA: TGCGCCAGCAGCCCCCAGACAGGGGGAAATGGCTACACCTTC.

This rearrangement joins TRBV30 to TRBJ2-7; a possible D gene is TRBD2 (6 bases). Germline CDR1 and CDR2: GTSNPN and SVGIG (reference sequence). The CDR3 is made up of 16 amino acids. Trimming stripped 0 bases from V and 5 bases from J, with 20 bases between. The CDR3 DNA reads TGTGCCTGGAGTGTAAAAGTCCGGGTCGGAGGGCACGAGCAGTACTTC. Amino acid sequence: CAWSVKVRVGGHEQYF.

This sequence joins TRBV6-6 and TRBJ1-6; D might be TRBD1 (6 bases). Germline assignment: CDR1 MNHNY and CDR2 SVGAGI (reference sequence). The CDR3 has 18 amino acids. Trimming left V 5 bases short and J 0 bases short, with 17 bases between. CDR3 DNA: TGTGCCAGCAGTCGACAGGCGACCCCGAGCTCCTATAATTCACCCCTCCACTTT. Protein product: CASSRQATPSSYNSPLHF.

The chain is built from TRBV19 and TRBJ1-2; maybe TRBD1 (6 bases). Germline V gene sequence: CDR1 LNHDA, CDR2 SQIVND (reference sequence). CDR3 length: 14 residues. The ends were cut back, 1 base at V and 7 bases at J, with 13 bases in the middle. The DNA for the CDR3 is TGTGCCAGTAGTATAGGACAGGAGTGGTCTGGCTACACCTTC. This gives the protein CASSIGQEWSGYTF. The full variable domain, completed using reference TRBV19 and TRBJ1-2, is DGGITQSPKYLFRKEGQNVTLSCEQNLNHDAMYWYRQDPGQGLRLIYYSQIVNDFQKGDIAEGYSVSREKKESFPLTVTSAQKNPTAFYLCASSIGQEWSGYTFGSGTRLTVV.

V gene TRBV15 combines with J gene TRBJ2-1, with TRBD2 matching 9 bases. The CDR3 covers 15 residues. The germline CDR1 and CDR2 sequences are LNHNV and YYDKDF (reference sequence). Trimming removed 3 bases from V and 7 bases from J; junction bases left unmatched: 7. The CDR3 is CATSRASGVWNEQFF. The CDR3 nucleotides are TGTGCCACCAGCAGGGCTAGCGGGGTTTGGAATGAGCAGTTCTTC.

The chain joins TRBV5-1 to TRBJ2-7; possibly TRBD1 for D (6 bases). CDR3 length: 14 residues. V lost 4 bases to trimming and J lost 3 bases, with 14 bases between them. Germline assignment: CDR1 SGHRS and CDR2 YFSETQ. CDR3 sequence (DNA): TGCGCCAGCAGCCCACAGGGCCAGGGCTACGAGCAGTACTTC. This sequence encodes CASSPQGQGYEQYF.

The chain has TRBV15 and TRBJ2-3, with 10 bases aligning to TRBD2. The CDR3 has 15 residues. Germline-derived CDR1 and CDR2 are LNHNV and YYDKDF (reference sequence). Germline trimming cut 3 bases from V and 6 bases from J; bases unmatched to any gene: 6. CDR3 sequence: CATSSKREGGDTQYF. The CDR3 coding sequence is TGTGCCACCAGCAGTAAGCGGGAGGGGGGGGATACGCAGTATTTT.